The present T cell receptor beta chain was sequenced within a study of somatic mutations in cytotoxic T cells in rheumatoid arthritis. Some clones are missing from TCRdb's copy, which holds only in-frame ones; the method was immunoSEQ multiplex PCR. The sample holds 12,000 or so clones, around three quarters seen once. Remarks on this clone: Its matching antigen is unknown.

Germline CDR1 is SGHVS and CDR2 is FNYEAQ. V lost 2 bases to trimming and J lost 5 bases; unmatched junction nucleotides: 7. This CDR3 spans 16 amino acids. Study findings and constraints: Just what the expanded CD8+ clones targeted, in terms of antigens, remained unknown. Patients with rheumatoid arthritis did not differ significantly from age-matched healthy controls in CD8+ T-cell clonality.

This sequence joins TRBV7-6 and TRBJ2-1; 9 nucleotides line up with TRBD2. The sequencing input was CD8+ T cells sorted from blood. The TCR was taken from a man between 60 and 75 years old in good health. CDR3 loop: CASSLTAGGLNNEQFF. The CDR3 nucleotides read TGTGCCAGCAGCTTAACGGCGGGAGGGTTGAACAATGAGCAGTTCTTC.